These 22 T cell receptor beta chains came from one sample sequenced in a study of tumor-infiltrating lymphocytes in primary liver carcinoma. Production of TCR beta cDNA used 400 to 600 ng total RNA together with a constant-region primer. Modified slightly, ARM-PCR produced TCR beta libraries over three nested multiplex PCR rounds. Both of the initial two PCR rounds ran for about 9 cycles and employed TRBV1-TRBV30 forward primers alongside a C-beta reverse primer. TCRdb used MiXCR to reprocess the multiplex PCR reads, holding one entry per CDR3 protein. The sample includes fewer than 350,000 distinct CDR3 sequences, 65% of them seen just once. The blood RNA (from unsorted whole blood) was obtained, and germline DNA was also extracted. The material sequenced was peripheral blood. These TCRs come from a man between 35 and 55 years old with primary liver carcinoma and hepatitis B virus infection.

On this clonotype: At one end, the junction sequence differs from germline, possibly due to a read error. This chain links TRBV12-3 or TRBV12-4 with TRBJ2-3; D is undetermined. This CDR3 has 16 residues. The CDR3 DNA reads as TGTGCCAGCAGTTTAGCCCAAGGAGTGGGTACAGATACGCAGTGTTTT. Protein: CASSLAQGVGTDTQCF.

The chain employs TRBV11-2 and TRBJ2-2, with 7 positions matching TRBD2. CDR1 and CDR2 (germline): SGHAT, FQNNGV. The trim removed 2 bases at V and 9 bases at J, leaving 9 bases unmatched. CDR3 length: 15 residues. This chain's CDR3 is CASSLQPGGGWELFF. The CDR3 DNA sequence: TGTGCCAGCAGCTTACAACCGGGAGGAGGCTGGGAGCTGTTTTTT.

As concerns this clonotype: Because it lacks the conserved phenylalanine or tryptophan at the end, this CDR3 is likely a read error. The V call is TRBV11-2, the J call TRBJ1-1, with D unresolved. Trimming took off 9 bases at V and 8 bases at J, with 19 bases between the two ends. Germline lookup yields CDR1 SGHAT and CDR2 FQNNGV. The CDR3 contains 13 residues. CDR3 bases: TGTGCCAGTAACTATGGGCATGTTGGGGAAGCTTTCTCT. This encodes CASNYGHVGEAFS.

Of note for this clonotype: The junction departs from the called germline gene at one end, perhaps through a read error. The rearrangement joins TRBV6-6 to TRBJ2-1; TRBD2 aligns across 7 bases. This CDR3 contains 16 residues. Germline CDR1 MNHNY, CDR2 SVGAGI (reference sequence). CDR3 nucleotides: TGTACCAGCAGAGATGGAAGCGGGAACTCCTACAATGAGCAGTTCTTC. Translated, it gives CTSRDGSGNSYNEQFF.

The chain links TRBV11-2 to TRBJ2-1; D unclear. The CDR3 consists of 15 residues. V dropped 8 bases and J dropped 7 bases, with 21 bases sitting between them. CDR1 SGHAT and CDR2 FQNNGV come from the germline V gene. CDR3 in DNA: TGTGCCAGCGCCACCGAAACGGTAGAGGCAAATGAGCAGTTCTTC. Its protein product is CASATETVEANEQFF.

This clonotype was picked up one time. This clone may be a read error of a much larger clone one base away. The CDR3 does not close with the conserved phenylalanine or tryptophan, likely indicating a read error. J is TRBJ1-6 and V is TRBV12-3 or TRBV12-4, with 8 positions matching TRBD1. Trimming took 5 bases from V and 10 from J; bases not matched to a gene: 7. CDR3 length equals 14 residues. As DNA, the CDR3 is TGTGCCAGCAGTCAAGGACAGGGCCGGTCACCCCTCCACTCT. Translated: CASSQGQGRSPLHS.

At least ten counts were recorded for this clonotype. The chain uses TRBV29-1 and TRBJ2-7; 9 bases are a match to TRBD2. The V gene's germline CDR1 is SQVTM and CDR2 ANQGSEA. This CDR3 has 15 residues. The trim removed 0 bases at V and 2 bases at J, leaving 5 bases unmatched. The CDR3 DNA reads TGCAGCGTTGAAGATCGGATAGCGGGAGCCTACGAGCAGTACTTC. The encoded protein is CSVEDRIAGAYEQYF.

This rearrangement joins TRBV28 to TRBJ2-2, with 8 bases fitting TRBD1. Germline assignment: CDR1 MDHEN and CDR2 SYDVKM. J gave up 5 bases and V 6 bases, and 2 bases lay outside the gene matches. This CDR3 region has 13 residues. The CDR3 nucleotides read TGTGCCAGCAGACAGGGGGAAACCGGGGAGCTGTTTTTT. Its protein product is CASRQGETGELFF.

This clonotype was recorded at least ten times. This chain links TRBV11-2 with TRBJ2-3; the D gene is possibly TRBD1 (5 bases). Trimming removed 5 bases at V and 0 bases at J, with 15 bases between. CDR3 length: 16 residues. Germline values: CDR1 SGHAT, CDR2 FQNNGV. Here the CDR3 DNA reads TGTGCCAGCAGCCCCGAAGCAGGGATTAGCACAGATACGCAGTATTTT. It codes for CASSPEAGISTDTQYF.

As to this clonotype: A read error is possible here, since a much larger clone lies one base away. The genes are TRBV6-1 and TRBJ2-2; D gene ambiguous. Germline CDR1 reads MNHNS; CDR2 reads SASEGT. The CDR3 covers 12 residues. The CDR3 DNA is TGTGCCGGCAGGCCCGGTACCGGGGAGCTGTTTTTT. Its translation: CAGRPGTGELFF.

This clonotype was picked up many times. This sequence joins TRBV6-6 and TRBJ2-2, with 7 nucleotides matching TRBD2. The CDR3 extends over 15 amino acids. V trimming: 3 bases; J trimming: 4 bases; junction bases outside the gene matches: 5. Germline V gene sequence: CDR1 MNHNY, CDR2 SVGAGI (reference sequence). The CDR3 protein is CASSYKRDSTGELFF. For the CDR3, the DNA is TGTGCCAGCAGTTATAAGCGGGATTCCACCGGGGAGCTGTTTTTT.

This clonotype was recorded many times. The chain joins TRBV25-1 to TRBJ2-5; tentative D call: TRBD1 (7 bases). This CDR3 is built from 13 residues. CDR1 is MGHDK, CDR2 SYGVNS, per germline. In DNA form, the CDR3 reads TGTGAAAGGGGGCAGGGAGGTACGGAGACCCAGTACTTC. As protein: CERGQGGTETQYF.

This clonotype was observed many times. CDR3 sequence reads: CASRGTGKSATEAFF. The CDR3 DNA is TGTGCCAGCAGGGGGACAGGGAAATCAGCCACTGAAGCTTTCTTT. The chain has TRBV11-2 and TRBJ1-1, with 9 bases lining up with TRBD1. Germline CDR1 SGHAT, CDR2 FQNNGV. V trimming: 6 bases; J trimming: 4 bases; junction bases outside the gene matches: 9. This CDR3 comprises 15 residues.

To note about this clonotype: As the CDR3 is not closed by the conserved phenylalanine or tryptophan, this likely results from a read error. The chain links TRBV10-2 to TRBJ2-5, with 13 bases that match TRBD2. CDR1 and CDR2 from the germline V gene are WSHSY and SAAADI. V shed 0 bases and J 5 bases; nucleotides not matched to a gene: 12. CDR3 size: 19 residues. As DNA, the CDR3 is TGCGCCAGCAGTGAGTCGACGGGGTGGACTAGCGGGAGAAGGGAGACCCAGTACCTC. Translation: CASSESTGWTSGRRETQYL.

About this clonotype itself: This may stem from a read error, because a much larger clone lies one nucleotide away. CDR3 amino acids: CASRLALTGTDTQYF. In DNA, the CDR3 is TGTGCCAGCAGATTGGCCCTCACTGGCACAGATACGCAGTATTTT. The chain carries TRBV11-2 and TRBJ2-3; D not certain. Germline V CDR1 and CDR2: SGHAT, FQNNGV. There are 15 residues in the CDR3. V was shortened by 6 bases and J by 1 base, with 14 bases between the two germline ends.

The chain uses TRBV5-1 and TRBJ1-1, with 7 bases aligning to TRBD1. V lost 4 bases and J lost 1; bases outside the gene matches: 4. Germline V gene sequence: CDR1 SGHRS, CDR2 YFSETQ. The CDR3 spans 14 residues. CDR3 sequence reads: CASSEGARNTEAFF. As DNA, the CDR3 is TGCGCCAGCAGCGAGGGGGCTCGGAACACTGAAGCTTTCTTT.

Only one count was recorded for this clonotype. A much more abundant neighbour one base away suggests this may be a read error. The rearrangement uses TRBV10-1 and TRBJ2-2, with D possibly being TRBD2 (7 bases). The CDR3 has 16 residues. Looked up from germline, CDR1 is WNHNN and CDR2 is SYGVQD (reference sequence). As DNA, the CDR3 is TGCGCCAGCAGCGGGGGAGGGGCGCGGGACACCGGGGAGCTGTTATTT. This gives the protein CASSGGGARDTGELLF.

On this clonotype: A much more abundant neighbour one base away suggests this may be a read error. The CDR3 DNA reads as TGTGCCAGCAGTTTGAAGGGCGGGAACAATGAGCAGTTCTTC. Its translation is CASSLKGGNNEQFF. V usage is TRBV12-3 or TRBV12-4 and J usage is TRBJ2-1; D is possibly TRBD2 (6 bases). The CDR3 runs to 14 residues. Trimming took 3 bases from V and 5 from J, leaving 11 bases between them.

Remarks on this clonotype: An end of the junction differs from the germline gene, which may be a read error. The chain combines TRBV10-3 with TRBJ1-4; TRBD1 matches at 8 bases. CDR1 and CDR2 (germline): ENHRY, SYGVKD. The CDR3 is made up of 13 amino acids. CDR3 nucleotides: TGTGCCCTCAGGGACAGGTCTAATGAAAAACTGTTTTTT. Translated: CALRDRSNEKLFF.

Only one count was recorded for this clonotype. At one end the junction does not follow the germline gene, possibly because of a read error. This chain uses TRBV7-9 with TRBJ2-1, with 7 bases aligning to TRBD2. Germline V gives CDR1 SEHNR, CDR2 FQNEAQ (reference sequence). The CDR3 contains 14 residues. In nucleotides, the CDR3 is TGTACCAGCAGCTTAGTAGCGGGCCTCAATGAGCAGTTCTTC. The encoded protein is CTSSLVAGLNEQFF.

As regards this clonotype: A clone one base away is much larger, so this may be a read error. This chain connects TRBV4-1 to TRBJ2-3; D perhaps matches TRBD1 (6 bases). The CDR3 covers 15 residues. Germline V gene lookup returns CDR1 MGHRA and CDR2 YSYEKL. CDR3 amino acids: CARSQDPGGTDTQYF. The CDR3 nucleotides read TGCGCCAGAAGCCAAGACCCAGGGGGCACAGATACGCAGTATTTT.

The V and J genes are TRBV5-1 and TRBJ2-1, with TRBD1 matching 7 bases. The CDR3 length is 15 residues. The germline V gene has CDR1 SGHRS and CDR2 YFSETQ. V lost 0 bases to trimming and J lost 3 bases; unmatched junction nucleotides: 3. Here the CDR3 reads CASSLGQGLYNEQFF. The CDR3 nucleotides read TGCGCCAGCAGCTTGGGACAGGGTCTCTACAATGAGCAGTTCTTC.